This T cell receptor beta chain was sequenced for a study of OX40 agonist ivuxolimab in advanced cancers. Study background: Participants averaged 60 years of age (range about 23 to 80) and were 75% to 90% male. People who had prior anti-PD-1, anti-PD-L1 or anti-CTLA-4 therapy could take part, and under 50% had some. Study results and limitations: There were, on average, more expanded clones in CD8+ T cells than in CD4+.

About this clone itself: Its antigen remains unknown.

Data came from immunoSEQ multiplex PCR; TCRdb stores just in-frame clones and leaves some out. The sample lists tens of thousands of clones; approximately 84% were seen once. This CDR3 has 18 amino acids. V lost 0 bases, J lost 1 base, and 10 bases stayed unmatched. Sample: CD4+ or CD8+ T cells sorted from blood, taken in a trial of the OX40 agonist ivuxolimab. The J gene is TRBJ2-3, the V gene TRBV23-1; 7 nucleotides agree with TRBD2. TRBV23-1 is known as an ORF, though its function is uncertain. The receptor was derived from an adult with an advanced solid tumor such as melanoma, head and neck, liver or kidney cancer. CDR3 nucleotide sequence: TGCGCCAGCAGTCAATCTGGCGTGCTAGCGGTCGGCACAGATACGCAGTATTTT. Its protein product is CASSQSGVLAVGTDTQYF.